This passage covers 20 T cell receptor beta chains from one sample sequenced in a study of T cell responses to AZD1222 COVID-19 vaccine. Generated by immunoSEQ multiplex PCR, the TCRdb table keeps only in-frame clones and is missing some. The sample has around 160,000 clones, 85% to 95% seen once; the top ten hold about 3%. Sequences were derived from peripheral blood, sampled on day 0 of MenACWY control vaccination. The source is an adult in good health.

The chain couples TRBV19 to TRBJ1-1; D gene unclear. CDR3 length: 14 residues. Trimming removed 6 bases from V and 4 bases from J, with 15 bases in between. Germline CDR1 is LNHDA and CDR2 is SQIVND (reference sequence). CDR3 amino acids: CASSHLKGITEAFF. The CDR3 DNA reads TGTGCCAGTAGCCACCTAAAAGGGATCACTGAAGCTTTCTTT. The complete variable domain, with remaining parts taken from reference TRBV19 and TRBJ1-1, reads DGGITQSPKYLFRKEGQNVTLSCEQNLNHDAMYWYRQDPGQGLRLIYYSQIVNDFQKGDIAEGYSVSREKKESFPLTVTSAQKNPTAFYLCASSHLKGITEAFFGQGTRLTVV.

The chain combines TRBV5-4 with TRBJ1-4, with unresolved D. In germline, CDR1 is SGHNT, CDR2 YYREEE (reference sequence). Deletions cut 2 bases from V and 3 bases from J, with 11 bases between. The CDR3 contains 15 residues. CDR3 loop: CASSFWGASNEKLFF. The CDR3 DNA reads TGTGCCAGCAGCTTCTGGGGAGCTTCTAATGAAAAACTGTTTTTT.

The chain uses TRBV6-4 and TRBJ1-2; D is unclear. The V end lost 0 bases, the J end lost 5 bases, and 4 bases lay between the germline ends. CDR1 MRHNA and CDR2 SNTAGT come from the germline V gene. The CDR3 is made up of 12 amino acids. DNA for the CDR3: TGTGCCAGCAGTGACTCGGCATATGGCTACACCTTC. Translating it yields CASSDSAYGYTF.

This sequence joins TRBV4-1 and TRBJ1-1; 10 positions match TRBD1. The CDR3 consists of 21 residues. The germline V gene has CDR1 MGHRA and CDR2 YSYEKL. After removal of 3 bases from V and 1 base from J, the junction contained 20 bases not matched to a gene. This CDR3 reads CASSHHGQGVDLVDRNTEAFF. In nucleotides, the CDR3 is TGCGCCAGCAGCCACCACGGACAGGGGGTGGATTTAGTGGACCGGAACACTGAAGCTTTCTTT.

The chain links TRBV19 to TRBJ1-6; no firm D call. Looked up from germline, CDR1 is LNHDA and CDR2 is SQIVND (reference sequence). The CDR3 has 14 residues. Trimming took off 8 bases at V and 0 bases at J, with 8 bases between the two ends. The CDR3 nucleotides are TGTGCCAGTGCGGACGTCTCCTATAATTCACCCCTCCACTTT. Its translation is CASADVSYNSPLHF.

CDR3 residues: CASSQEGLAGGPRGETQYF. CDR3 coding DNA: TGTGCCAGCAGCCAAGAGGGACTAGCGGGAGGGCCGAGAGGAGAGACCCAGTACTTC. V gene TRBV3-1 (or the pseudogene TRBV3-2) combines with J gene TRBJ2-5; TRBD2 matches 16 bases. CDR1 and CDR2 from the germline V gene are LGHDT and YNNKEL (reference sequence). This CDR3 region has 19 residues. The V segment lost 0 bases and the J segment 4 bases; nucleotides outside the gene matches: 8.

The chain combines TRBV5-1 with TRBJ2-7; D call uncertain. The CDR3 is 13 amino acids. The ends were cut back, 2 bases at V and 1 base at J, with 7 bases in the middle. Germline V gene data show CDR1 as SGHRS and CDR2 as YFSETQ. The CDR3 DNA is TGCGCCAGCAGCTTCGCTGGGTCCTACGAGCAGTACTTC. Translating gives CASSFAGSYEQYF.

CDR3 sequence: CASSLGGPPEAFF. The CDR3 region has the DNA TGCGCCAGCAGCTTGGGCGGACCCCCTGAAGCTTTCTTT. V gene TRBV5-1 combines with J gene TRBJ1-1; no clear D. The V end lost 0 bases, the J end lost 6 bases, and 9 bases lay between the germline ends. This CDR3 region has 13 residues. The germline gives CDR1 SGHRS, CDR2 YFSETQ.

The chain links TRBV5-6 to TRBJ2-1; 11 bases are shared with TRBD1. Germline assignment: CDR1 SGHDT and CDR2 YYEEEE. The CDR3 is 17 residues long. V lost 0 bases, J lost 7 bases, and 9 bases stayed unmatched. The CDR3 sequence is CASSLVYGQGAGNEQFF. Here the CDR3 DNA reads TGTGCCAGCAGCTTGGTTTACGGACAGGGGGCAGGTAATGAGCAGTTCTTC.

The gene calls are TRBV19 and TRBJ2-3; D gene unclear. Germline V gives CDR1 LNHDA, CDR2 SQIVND (reference sequence). The length of the CDR3 is 13 residues. Trimming cost V 4 bases and J 8 bases, with 13 bases left between them. CDR3 sequence (DNA): TGTGCCAGTAGTAGCAGTGACTCCGGTACGCAGTATTTT. Protein sequence: CASSSSDSGTQYF.

A word on this clone: The sample holds other DNA sequences that translate to the same CDR3. The V and J genes are TRBV3-1 (or the pseudogene TRBV3-2) and TRBJ1-1; D is uncertain. With 1 base removed from V and 1 base from J, the gap between germline ends came to 7 bases. The CDR3 is 14 residues long. Germline assignment: CDR1 LGHDT and CDR2 YNNKEL (reference sequence). CDR3 bases: TGTGCCAGCAGCCAAGTTGCGGCGAACACTGAAGCTTTCTTT. Translated, it gives CASSQVAANTEAFF.

Details on this clone: Additional DNA sequences in this sample encode the identical CDR3. This chain links TRBV5-1 with TRBJ1-4; D gene uncertain. The V and J ends lost 0 bases and 0 bases respectively, with 6 bases between them. Germline V CDR1 and CDR2: SGHRS, YFSETQ. CDR3 length equals 15 residues. The CDR3 region is CASSLAGSTNEKLFF. CDR3 coding DNA: TGCGCCAGCAGCTTGGCGGGCTCAACTAATGAAAAACTGTTTTTT.

This chain joins TRBV29-1 and TRBJ1-4; 8 bases line up with TRBD1. CDR3 length: 15 residues. Germline CDR1 reads SQVTM; CDR2 reads ANQGSEA. J gave up 7 bases and V 4 bases, and 11 bases lay outside the gene matches. The CDR3 here is CSVVGETGVSEKLFF. The DNA for the CDR3 is TGCAGCGTTGTGGGGGAGACAGGGGTGTCTGAAAAACTGTTTTTT.

V is TRBV27 and J is TRBJ1-2; 7 positions match TRBD1. Trimming took 5 bases from V and 5 from J; bases not matched to a gene: 11. The CDR3 runs to 15 residues. From germline, CDR1 is MNHEY and CDR2 SMNVEV (reference sequence). CDR3 sequence reads: CASSPWQGEGYGYTF. CDR3 nucleotide sequence: TGTGCCAGCAGTCCCTGGCAGGGGGAGGGGTATGGCTACACCTTC.

V and J are TRBV10-3 and TRBJ2-2; D ambiguous. Germline-derived CDR1 and CDR2 are ENHRY and SYGVKD. V lost 3 bases to trimming and J lost 8 bases, with 10 bases between them. The CDR3 is 13 amino acids. The chain's CDR3 is CAISDRVRGELFF. The CDR3 DNA is TGTGCCATCAGTGATCGGGTCCGTGGGGAGCTGTTTTTT.

This clone came up once. The rearrangement joins TRBV6-5 to TRBJ1-2, with a tentative D call TRBD1 (6 bases). Trimming removed 7 bases at V and 7 bases at J, with 13 bases between. Germline V lookup: CDR1 MNHEY, CDR2 SVGAGI. This CDR3 contains 12 residues. The CDR3 sequence is CASTLNRVGYTF. CDR3 in DNA: TGTGCCAGCACTTTGAACAGGGTTGGCTACACCTTC.

The chain carries TRBV5-5 and TRBJ1-2; 7 positions match TRBD1. The J segment lost 4 bases and the V segment lost 4 bases, leaving 10 bases of the junction unmatched. Germline values: CDR1 SGHKS, CDR2 YYEKEE (reference sequence). The CDR3 spans 15 residues. The CDR3 region is CASSPRQGRSYGYTF. CDR3 nucleotides: TGTGCCAGCAGCCCTCGACAGGGACGAAGCTATGGCTACACCTTC.

The CDR3 nucleotides read TGTGCCAGCAGTTTGAGGGGGCTTGGCTACACCTTC. Its translation: CASSLRGLGYTF. V gene TRBV28 combines with J gene TRBJ1-2, with 7 nucleotides matching TRBD1. The CDR3 loop spans 12 amino acids. Unmatched junction bases numbered 2, after V lost 3 bases and J lost 7 bases. In germline, CDR1 is MDHEN, CDR2 SYDVKM.

This chain links TRBV5-5 with TRBJ2-5; D is perhaps TRBD1 (6 bases). Trimming took off 3 bases at V and 3 bases at J, with 12 bases between the two ends. Germline V lookup: CDR1 SGHKS, CDR2 YYEKEE (reference sequence). The CDR3 has 14 residues. The CDR3 reads CASSSGHIEETQYF. CDR3 sequence (DNA): TGTGCCAGCAGCTCGGGACACATAGAAGAGACCCAGTACTTC. Using reference TRBV5-5 and TRBJ2-5 for the parts outside the CDR3, the full variable domain is DAGVTQSPTHLIKTRGQQVTLRCSPISGHKSVSWYQQVLGQGPQFIFQYYEKEERGRGNFPDRFSARQFPNYSSELNVNALLLGDSALYLCASSSGHIEETQYFGPGTRLLVL.

The chain uses TRBV27 and TRBJ1-1; D remains ambiguous. V shed 4 bases and J shed 5 bases, with 11 bases lying between them. Looked up from germline, CDR1 is MNHEY and CDR2 is SMNVEV (reference sequence). This CDR3 is 13 amino acids long. CDR3 sequence reads: CASSSFSGTEAFF. The CDR3 region has the DNA TGTGCCAGCAGTTCCTTCTCGGGAACTGAAGCTTTCTTT.